Each of the 6 T cell receptor beta chains below was sequenced from the same sample in a study of T cell changes during pregnancy in multiple sclerosis. Data came from immunoSEQ multiplex PCR; TCRdb stores just in-frame clones and leaves some out. The sample shows around 26,000 clones, about 89% of them seen only once. The sample here was CD8+ T cells from peripheral blood mononuclear cells, taken in the first trimester of pregnancy. These receptors came from a female donor in good health, enrolled as a control in a pregnancy study.

This clone was seen a handful of times. This chain links TRBV28 with TRBJ1-2; D is uncertain. V was clipped by 7 bases and J by 8 bases, with 17 bases between them. The germline V gene encodes CDR1 MDHEN and CDR2 SYDVKM. CDR3 length: 13 residues. This CDR3 is CASTSHPTGGYTF. The CDR3 coding sequence is TGTGCCAGCACCTCTCACCCCACGGGGGGCTACACCTTC.

This clone is medium-sized in the sample. The J gene is TRBJ2-3, the V gene TRBV6-4; a possible D gene is TRBD1 (6 bases). The V end was cut by 3 bases, the J end by 2 bases, with 6 bases between. Germline values: CDR1 MRHNA, CDR2 SNTAGT. The CDR3 loop spans 13 amino acids. The CDR3 here is CASSEGATDTQYF. For the CDR3, the DNA is TGTGCCAGCAGTGAGGGGGCCACAGATACGCAGTATTTT.

The chain couples TRBV27 to TRBJ2-1, with D maybe TRBD2 (5 bases). The CDR3 spans 14 residues. The germline gives CDR1 MNHEY, CDR2 SMNVEV (reference sequence). V gave up 4 bases and J gave up 10 bases, with 17 bases separating them. The CDR3 loop reads CASSSGLALWEQFF. DNA for the CDR3: TGTGCCAGCAGTTCCGGACTGGCCCTCTGGGAGCAGTTCTTC.

The chain joins TRBV6-5 to TRBJ2-3, with a possible D match to TRBD1 (5 bases). CDR1 MNHEY and CDR2 SVGAGI come from the germline V gene. The CDR3 has 13 residues. Trimming left V 10 bases short and J 2 bases short, with 13 bases between. DNA of the CDR3: TGTGCCACATGCAGGGCCGTCACAGATACGCAGTATTTT. Its protein is CATCRAVTDTQYF.

The V call is TRBV25-1, the J call TRBJ1-3; TRBD1 matches at 8 bases. J was trimmed by 2 bases and V by 2 bases; bases with no gene match: 5. Germline V lookup: CDR1 MGHDK, CDR2 SYGVNS. The CDR3 spans 16 residues. The CDR3 sequence: CASSEGDRYPGNTIYF. CDR3 bases: TGTGCCAGCAGTGAAGGGGACAGGTATCCTGGAAACACCATATATTTT.

The chain has TRBV4-3 and TRBJ2-1, with D tentatively TRBD2 (6 bases). The germline V and J ends were trimmed by 3 bases and 0 bases, with 15 bases remaining between them. Germline assignment: CDR1 LGHNA and CDR2 YSLEER. CDR3 length: 17 amino acids. The CDR3 region is CASSHGGIALSYNEQFF. Here the CDR3 DNA reads TGCGCCAGCAGCCACGGCGGGATTGCCCTCTCCTACAATGAGCAGTTCTTC.